Reported below is one TCR beta chain. The antigen is unknown. The data originate from a study of vaccination effects on CD4 cells after COVID-19. Findings and limits, study-wide: Small numbers of convalescent patients limited the study. It also lacked early post-infection timepoints.

Assay: immunoSEQ multiplex PCR; the TCRdb copy retains only in-frame clones and omits some. The table has 20,000 to 30,000 clones, about three quarters seen once; the top ten hold around 25%. With the ViraFEST assay, the study expanded antigen-specific CD4+ T cells using viral peptide pools, then sequenced them. Following a roughly 9-day culture, CD4+ T cells were purified. It was two doses of either the BNT162b2 or mRNA-1273 vaccine that participants received. Trimming left V 3 bases short and J 5 bases short, with 7 bases between. CDR3 length: 11 residues. Germline loops: CDR1 DFQATT, CDR2 SNEGSKA (reference sequence).

The starting material was CD4+ T cells from PBMCs cultured with HCoV-NL63 spike peptides, obtained after COVID-19 vaccination. This TCR was recovered from a human donor who received a COVID-19 vaccine. The V call is TRBV20-1, the J call TRBJ1-1; D is unclear. CDR3 sequence (DNA): TGCAGTGCTAGCGTCCTAACTGAAGCTTTCTTT. This encodes CSASVLTEAFF.